This is a list of T cell receptor beta chains from one sample in a study of blood T cell repertoires in COVID-19. Here immunoSEQ multiplex PCR was the method, and the copy in TCRdb shows in-frame clones only, minus some. The table shows 150,000 to 200,000 clones, with roughly 86% occurring only once. Sample: peripheral blood. The origin of the receptors is a woman of 80 years or more with COVID-19, enrolled during active disease. The CDR3 runs from the conserved cysteine through the conserved F or W. D genes are given only for firm matches. The listing skips clone size in some rows; elsewhere it reads once, few, many or a size class.

d_call: NA; clone_size: NA; v_call: TRBV3-1/TRBV3-2; j_call: TRBJ1-5; cdr3_aa: CASSQTRSGQPQHF; cdr3_nt: TGTGCCAGCAGCCAAACGCGGTCGGGGCAGCCCCAGCATTTT
d_call: NA; clone_size: NA; v_call: TRBV3-1/TRBV3-2; j_call: TRBJ1-2; cdr3_aa: CASSSQAGAAGYGYTF; cdr3_nt: TGTGCCAGCAGCTCGCAGGCGGGGGCTGCTGGCTATGGCTACACCTTC
d_call: TRBD1; clone_size: NA; v_call: TRBV2; j_call: TRBJ2-4; cdr3_aa: CASRAGGVSRNIQYF; cdr3_nt: TGTGCCAGCAGGGCAGGGGGCGTAAGTCGGAACATTCAGTACTTC
d_call: TRBD1; clone_size: NA; v_call: TRBV29-1; j_call: TRBJ2-5; cdr3_aa: CSVGTGEETQYF; cdr3_nt: TGCAGCGTCGGGACAGGGGAAGAGACCCAGTACTTC
d_call: NA; clone_size: NA; v_call: TRBV7-3; j_call: TRBJ2-1; cdr3_aa: CASSKSGGGSYNEQFF; cdr3_nt: TGTGCCAGCAGCAAAAGCGGAGGTGGCTCCTACAATGAGCAGTTCTTC
d_call: TRBD2; clone_size: NA; v_call: TRBV15; j_call: TRBJ2-2; cdr3_aa: CATSRVSAGDHRGAVF; cdr3_nt: TGTGCCACCAGCAGAGTATCAGCGGGAGACCACCGGGGAGCTGTTTTT
d_call: TRBD2; clone_size: few; v_call: TRBV12-3/TRBV12-4; j_call: TRBJ2-7; cdr3_aa: CASTWGGNYEQYF; cdr3_nt: TGTGCCAGCACCTGGGGAGGGAACTACGAGCAGTACTTC
d_call: TRBD1; clone_size: NA; v_call: TRBV9; j_call: TRBJ2-7; cdr3_aa: CASSLRPGQSSYEQYF; cdr3_nt: TGTGCCAGCAGCCTAAGGCCGGGACAGAGTTCCTACGAGCAGTACTTC
d_call: NA; clone_size: once; v_call: TRBV10-1; j_call: TRBJ1-1; cdr3_aa: CASRETGNTEAFF; cdr3_nt: TGCGCCAGCAGGGAGACCGGGAACACTGAAGCTTTCTTT
d_call: TRBD1; clone_size: NA; v_call: TRBV29-1; j_call: TRBJ1-1; cdr3_aa: CSAGTGGFEAFF; cdr3_nt: TGCAGCGCAGGGACAGGGGGCTTTGAAGCTTTCTTT
d_call: NA; clone_size: NA; v_call: TRBV5-1; j_call: TRBJ2-2; cdr3_aa: CASRPTRGGDGELFF; cdr3_nt: TGCGCCAGCAGACCAACACGTGGGGGCGACGGGGAGCTGTTTTTT
d_call: NA; clone_size: NA; v_call: TRBV5-5; j_call: TRBJ2-7; cdr3_aa: CASSLLDGTYEQYF; cdr3_nt: TGTGCCAGCAGCTTGCTAGACGGGACCTACGAGCAGTACTTC
d_call: NA; clone_size: NA; v_call: TRBV2; j_call: TRBJ2-1; cdr3_aa: CASSDPSLASSYNEQFF; cdr3_nt: TGTGCCAGCAGTGACCCTAGCCTGGCCAGCTCCTACAATGAGCAGTTCTTC
d_call: NA; clone_size: NA; v_call: TRBV5-8; j_call: TRBJ2-7; cdr3_aa: CASSWGVGEQYF; cdr3_nt: TGTGCCAGCAGCTGGGGGGTGGGCGAGCAGTACTTC
d_call: NA; clone_size: NA; v_call: TRBV6-2/TRBV6-3; j_call: TRBJ1-2; cdr3_aa: CASGLGSGYTF; cdr3_nt: TGTGCCAGCGGCCTCGGGTCTGGCTACACCTTC
d_call: NA; clone_size: once; v_call: TRBV19; j_call: TRBJ2-6; cdr3_aa: CASSLRTAPLGLSGANVLTF; cdr3_nt: TGTGCCAGTAGTCTAAGGACGGCCCCCCTCGGACTCTCTGGGGCCAACGTCCTGACTTTC
d_call: NA; clone_size: NA; v_call: TRBV9; j_call: TRBJ2-1; cdr3_aa: CASSVDPQGNEQFF; cdr3_nt: TGTGCCAGCAGCGTAGACCCACAGGGCAATGAGCAGTTCTTC
d_call: TRBD2; clone_size: NA; v_call: TRBV6-5; j_call: TRBJ2-7; cdr3_aa: CASSQLAGPYEQYF; cdr3_nt: TGTGCCAGCAGTCAATTAGCGGGTCCCTACGAGCAGTACTTC
d_call: NA; clone_size: NA; v_call: TRBV6-4; j_call: TRBJ2-1; cdr3_aa: CASKRDSVYNEQFF; cdr3_nt: TGTGCCAGCAAAAGGGACTCCGTATACAATGAGCAGTTCTTC
d_call: NA; clone_size: NA; v_call: TRBV7-2; j_call: TRBJ1-3; cdr3_aa: CASSFSLSGNTIYF; cdr3_nt: TGTGCCAGCAGCTTCAGTCTGTCAGGAAACACCATATATTTT
d_call: TRBD2; clone_size: NA; v_call: TRBV24-1; j_call: TRBJ2-3; cdr3_aa: CATSVGGTSLDTQYF; cdr3_nt: TGTGCCACCAGTGTGGGCGGGACTAGTCTCGATACGCAGTATTTT
d_call: TRBD1; clone_size: NA; v_call: TRBV3-1/TRBV3-2; j_call: TRBJ1-2; cdr3_aa: CASSLQGAWGYTF; cdr3_nt: TGTGCCAGCAGCCTCCAGGGGGCGTGGGGCTACACCTTC